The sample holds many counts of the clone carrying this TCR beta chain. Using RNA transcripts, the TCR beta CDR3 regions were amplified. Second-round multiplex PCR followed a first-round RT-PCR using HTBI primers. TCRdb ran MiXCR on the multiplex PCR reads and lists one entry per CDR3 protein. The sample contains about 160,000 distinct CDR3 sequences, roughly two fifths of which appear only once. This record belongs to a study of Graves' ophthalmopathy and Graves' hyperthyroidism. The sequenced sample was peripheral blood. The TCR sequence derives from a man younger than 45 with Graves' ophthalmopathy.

As DNA, the CDR3 is TGTGCCTGGGGTGGATCCCGAGCCGGGGCGAACACTGAAGCTTTCTTT. Translation: CAWGGSRAGANTEAFF. The chain has TRBV30 and TRBJ1-1, with TRBD1 as a possible D gene (5 bases). This CDR3 comprises 16 residues. V was pared by 5 bases and J by 1 base, with 20 bases between. CDR1 is GTSNPN, CDR2 SVGIG, per germline (reference sequence).